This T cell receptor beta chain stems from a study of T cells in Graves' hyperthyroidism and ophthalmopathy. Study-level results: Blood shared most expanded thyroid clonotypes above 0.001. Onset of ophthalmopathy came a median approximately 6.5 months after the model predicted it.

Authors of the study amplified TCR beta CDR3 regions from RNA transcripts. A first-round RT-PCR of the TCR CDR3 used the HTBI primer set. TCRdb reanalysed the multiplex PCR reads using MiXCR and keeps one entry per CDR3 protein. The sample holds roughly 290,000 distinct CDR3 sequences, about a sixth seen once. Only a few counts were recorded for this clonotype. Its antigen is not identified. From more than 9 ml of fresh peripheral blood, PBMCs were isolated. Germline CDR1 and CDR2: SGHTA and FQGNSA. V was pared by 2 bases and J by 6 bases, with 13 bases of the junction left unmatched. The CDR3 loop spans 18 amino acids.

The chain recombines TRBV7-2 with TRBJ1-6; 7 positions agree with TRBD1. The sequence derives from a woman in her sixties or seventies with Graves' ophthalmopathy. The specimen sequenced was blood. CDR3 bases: TGTGCCAGCAGCTTAATGGGTTCGGTACAGGGGCCTAATTCACCCCTCCACTTT. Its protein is CASSLMGSVQGPNSPLHF.